Listed below are T cell receptor beta chains from one sample, sequenced in a study of regulatory T cells in long-lasting Graves disease. TCRdb re-derived calls from the multiplex PCR reads in MiXCR, one entry per CDR3 protein. Of fewer than 450,000 distinct CDR3 sequences in the sample, about 20% were seen once. The input for sequencing was peripheral blood mononuclear cells (PBMCs), taken when the disease was refractory, from a patient treated with antithyroid drugs. These receptors originate from a female donor with Graves disease. The CDR3 runs from the conserved cysteine through the conserved F or W. A D gene is named only where the DNA matches it firmly. The size entry is marked missing in some rows and otherwise reads once, few, many or a size class.

clone size: few; D gene: .; V gene: TRBV5-1; J gene: TRBJ2-7; CDR3 DNA: TGCGCCAGCAGCTTGGCCGCAGGAAACGAGCAGTACTTC; CDR3 protein: CASSLAAGNEQYF
clone size: many; D gene: TRBD2; V gene: TRBV6-1; J gene: TRBJ2-2; CDR3 DNA: TGTGCCAGCAAACCAGCGGGAGTACTAACCGGGGAGCTGTTTTTT; CDR3 protein: CASKPAGVLTGELFF
clone size: .; D gene: .; V gene: TRBV11-3; J gene: TRBJ2-5; CDR3 DNA: TGTGCCAGCAGCAAAGAGGGGGAGACCCAGTACTTC; CDR3 protein: CASSKEGETQYF
clone size: .; D gene: .; V gene: TRBV5-5; J gene: TRBJ1-2; CDR3 DNA: TGTGCCAGCAGCCCCGGTTCGGGCGGCTACACCTTC; CDR3 protein: CASSPGSGGYTF
clone size: few; D gene: TRBD1; V gene: TRBV7-8; J gene: TRBJ1-3; CDR3 DNA: TGTGCCAGCAGCTTAGGGGGAGGGACAGTCTCTGGAAACACCATATATTTT; CDR3 protein: CASSLGGGTVSGNTIYF
clone size: many; D gene: TRBD1; V gene: TRBV12-3/TRBV12-4; J gene: TRBJ1-1; CDR3 DNA: TGTGCCAGCAGTTTGGGCCCATTGACAGGGGCCCACACTGAAGCTTTCTTT; CDR3 protein: CASSLGPLTGAHTEAFF
clone size: many; D gene: .; V gene: TRBV12-3/TRBV12-4; J gene: TRBJ1-5; CDR3 DNA: TGTGCCAGCAGTTTGCGCAGGGTGAATCAGCCCCAGCATTTT; CDR3 protein: CASSLRRVNQPQHF
clone size: many; D gene: .; V gene: TRBV6-4; J gene: TRBJ1-1; CDR3 DNA: TGTGCCAGCAGTGACTCCTCTCCGACCTCCAGCACTGAAGCTTTCTTT; CDR3 protein: CASSDSSPTSSTEAFF
clone size: .; D gene: TRBD2; V gene: TRBV5-1; J gene: TRBJ2-1; CDR3 DNA: TGCGCCAGCAGCTTGTTCCTAGCGGGAGGCGATGAGCAGTTCTTC; CDR3 protein: CASSLFLAGGDEQFF
clone size: .; D gene: .; V gene: TRBV10-3; J gene: TRBJ1-1; CDR3 DNA: TGTGCCATCAGTGAGTTTTTAGGCGGGGGGGGCACTGAAGCTTTCTTT; CDR3 protein: CAISEFLGGGGTEAFF
clone size: many; D gene: TRBD1; V gene: TRBV9; J gene: TRBJ1-1; CDR3 DNA: TGTGCCAGCAGCCCTCGGGGACAGCTTAACACTGAAGCTTTCTTT; CDR3 protein: CASSPRGQLNTEAFF
clone size: few; D gene: TRBD2; V gene: TRBV5-6; J gene: TRBJ2-5; CDR3 DNA: TGTGCCAGCAGCGATTTCCTAGCGGGGGCCCAAGAGACCCAGTACTTC; CDR3 protein: CASSDFLAGAQETQYF
clone size: .; D gene: .; V gene: TRBV12-3/TRBV12-4; J gene: TRBJ2-7; CDR3 DNA: TGTGCCAGCAGTTTAGGGGCAGGGAAAGTTAACGAGCAGTACTTC; CDR3 protein: CASSLGAGKVNEQYF
clone size: many; D gene: .; V gene: TRBV7-9; J gene: TRBJ1-5; CDR3 DNA: TGTGCCAGCAGCTTCGGGCAGCCCAATCAGCCCCAGCATTTT; CDR3 protein: CASSFGQPNQPQHF
clone size: few; D gene: .; V gene: TRBV7-2; J gene: TRBJ2-1; CDR3 DNA: TGTGCCAGCAGCTTCGGTGATTACAATGAGCAGTTCTTC; CDR3 protein: CASSFGDYNEQFF
clone size: .; D gene: TRBD2; V gene: TRBV7-2; J gene: TRBJ2-5; CDR3 DNA: TGTGCCAGCAGCACCACTAGCGGGGTTCATGTGACCCAGTACTTC; CDR3 protein: CASSTTSGVHVTQYF
clone size: many; D gene: .; V gene: TRBV28; J gene: TRBJ1-2; CDR3 DNA: TGTGCCAGCCGACCCGAGGGGTGGACCTATGGCTACACCTTC; CDR3 protein: CASRPEGWTYGYTF
clone size: .; D gene: .; V gene: TRBV7-9; J gene: TRBJ1-1; CDR3 DNA: TGTGCCAGCAGCCCCGAATGGGCGGGAGTGAACACTGAAGCTTTCTTT; CDR3 protein: CASSPEWAGVNTEAFF
clone size: many; D gene: .; V gene: TRBV6-1; J gene: TRBJ2-4; CDR3 DNA: TGTGCCAGCATTGACAGAAAATATGGCATTCAGTACTTC; CDR3 protein: CASIDRKYGIQYF
clone size: many; D gene: .; V gene: TRBV4-1; J gene: TRBJ1-4; CDR3 DNA: TGCGCCAGCAGCCAAGTCCTACAGCGAACTAATGAAAAACTGTTTTTT; CDR3 protein: CASSQVLQRTNEKLFF
clone size: many; D gene: .; V gene: TRBV7-2; J gene: TRBJ2-5; CDR3 DNA: TGTGCCAGCAGCCTATACCTGGAGACCCAGTACTTC; CDR3 protein: CASSLYLETQYF
clone size: few; D gene: TRBD1; V gene: TRBV19; J gene: TRBJ1-2; CDR3 DNA: TGTGCCAGTAGCCTGGACAGGATCCTGCCTGTAGGCTACACCTTC; CDR3 protein: CASSLDRILPVGYTF
clone size: many; D gene: TRBD1; V gene: TRBV6-5; J gene: TRBJ1-1; CDR3 DNA: TGTGCCAGCAGTTACTTTCTGGGACAGTCCATGAACACTGAAGCTTTCTTT; CDR3 protein: CASSYFLGQSMNTEAFF
clone size: .; D gene: TRBD2; V gene: TRBV3-1; J gene: TRBJ2-1; CDR3 DNA: TGTGCCAGCAGCCTCGGGACTAGCGGGAGGGCCATGTTCTTC; CDR3 protein: CASSLGTSGRAMFF
clone size: .; D gene: TRBD1; V gene: TRBV24-1; J gene: TRBJ1-6; CDR3 DNA: TGTGCCACCAGTGATATGGACAGGGGGAGATTAAATTCACCCCTCCACTTT; CDR3 protein: CATSDMDRGRLNSPLHF
clone size: many; D gene: .; V gene: TRBV12-3/TRBV12-4; J gene: TRBJ1-4; CDR3 DNA: TGTGCCAGCAGTTTAAACCGGGAAAAACTGTTTTTT; CDR3 protein: CASSLNREKLFF
clone size: .; D gene: .; V gene: TRBV7-9; J gene: TRBJ2-5; CDR3 DNA: TGTGCCAGCAGCCCCACGAAAGAGGGGGAGACCCAGTACTTC; CDR3 protein: CASSPTKEGETQYF
clone size: .; D gene: .; V gene: TRBV20-1; J gene: TRBJ2-7; CDR3 DNA: TGCAGTGCTAGAGATCCCCTTGGGGCCCCCTACGAGCAGTACTTC; CDR3 protein: CSARDPLGAPYEQYF
clone size: .; D gene: .; V gene: TRBV30; J gene: TRBJ2-3; CDR3 DNA: TGTGCCTGGAGTGGGGGAGGTACGCAGTATTTT; CDR3 protein: CAWSGGGTQYF
clone size: many; D gene: TRBD2; V gene: TRBV27; J gene: TRBJ2-1; CDR3 DNA: TGTGCCAGCAGTTTATCGCGGACTAGCGGTCACGGGCAGTTCTTC; CDR3 protein: CASSLSRTSGHGQFF
clone size: many; D gene: TRBD2; V gene: TRBV7-2; J gene: TRBJ2-2; CDR3 DNA: TGTGCCAGCAGCCTAACACGCGGGGGGGGGGAGCTGTTTTTT; CDR3 protein: CASSLTRGGGELFF
clone size: many; D gene: .; V gene: TRBV6-1; J gene: TRBJ2-5; CDR3 DNA: TGTGCCAGCAGCAAAAATAGCGGTACACAAGAGACCCAGTACTTC; CDR3 protein: CASSKNSGTQETQYF
clone size: .; D gene: .; V gene: TRBV18; J gene: TRBJ1-1; CDR3 DNA: TGTGCCAGCTCACCGTCGGAGAAGAACACTGAAGCTTTCTTT; CDR3 protein: CASSPSEKNTEAFF
clone size: .; D gene: TRBD2; V gene: TRBV29-1; J gene: TRBJ2-7; CDR3 DNA: TGCAGCGTGTCGCTTAGCGGGAGGGGGACCTACGAGCAGTACTTC; CDR3 protein: CSVSLSGRGTYEQYF
clone size: .; D gene: TRBD1; V gene: TRBV7-9; J gene: TRBJ2-7; CDR3 DNA: TGTGCCAGCAGCTTATACGGACAGGATCACTCCTACGAGCAGTACTTC; CDR3 protein: CASSLYGQDHSYEQYF
clone size: many; D gene: TRBD1; V gene: TRBV20-1; J gene: TRBJ2-7; CDR3 DNA: TGCAGCCGTGGACAGGGTGACTACGAGCAGTACTTC; CDR3 protein: CSRGQGDYEQYF
clone size: many; D gene: .; V gene: TRBV28; J gene: TRBJ2-4; CDR3 DNA: TGTGCCAGTGGTAATATGGGAAACATTCAGTACTTC; CDR3 protein: CASGNMGNIQYF
clone size: .; D gene: TRBD1; V gene: TRBV9; J gene: TRBJ1-4; CDR3 DNA: TGTGCCAGCAGCCCGTGGGACAGGGTCGGCGTAAAACTGTTTTTT; CDR3 protein: CASSPWDRVGVKLFF
clone size: .; D gene: .; V gene: TRBV20-1; J gene: TRBJ1-2; CDR3 DNA: TGCAGTGCTAGAGCGTTACACCGCTATGGCCACACCTTC; CDR3 protein: CSARALHRYGHTF
clone size: few; D gene: .; V gene: TRBV30; J gene: TRBJ2-2; CDR3 DNA: TGTGCCTGGAGTGGGTTCACCGGCGGGGAGCTGTTTTTT; CDR3 protein: CAWSGFTGGELFF
clone size: few; D gene: TRBD1; V gene: TRBV18; J gene: TRBJ1-3; CDR3 DNA: TGTGCCAGCTCACCGACAGGGACTGGAAACACCATATATTTT; CDR3 protein: CASSPTGTGNTIYF
clone size: many; D gene: .; V gene: TRBV27; J gene: TRBJ1-6; CDR3 DNA: TGTGCCAGCAGTCCCGGACCCGTGGGAAATTCACCCCTCCACTTT; CDR3 protein: CASSPGPVGNSPLHF
clone size: few; D gene: TRBD1; V gene: TRBV9; J gene: TRBJ2-5; CDR3 DNA: TGTGCCAGCAGCGTAGAGGCCAGGGGGTACGCACAAGAGACCCAGTACTTC; CDR3 protein: CASSVEARGYAQETQYF
clone size: .; D gene: TRBD1; V gene: TRBV7-9; J gene: TRBJ2-7; CDR3 DNA: TGTGCCAGCGGCCCAAGGAATCCGGGACAGGGGACCGAGCAGTACTTC; CDR3 protein: CASGPRNPGQGTEQYF
clone size: few; D gene: TRBD1; V gene: TRBV10-3; J gene: TRBJ1-3; CDR3 DNA: TGTGCCATCAGTGAGAACCCAGGGGGCACCGGAAACACCATATATTTT; CDR3 protein: CAISENPGGTGNTIYF
clone size: many; D gene: .; V gene: TRBV12-3/TRBV12-4; J gene: TRBJ2-2; CDR3 DNA: TGTGCCACCACAACCCACCCAAACACCGGGGAGCTGTTTTTT; CDR3 protein: CATTTHPNTGELFF